This TCR beta chain derives from a study of blood T cells in healthy people across ages. This clonotype occurred many times. The use of a sample-barcoded 5' primer and a J-beta primer mix characterized a second PCR of about 7 to 12 cycles. Carrying 12 random nucleotides, a template-switch adaptor labeled each individual cDNA molecule. TCRdb ran MiXCR on the 5' RACE reads and lists one entry per CDR3 protein. The sample contains 1.5 million to 1.8 million distinct CDR3 sequences, roughly 43% of which appear only once. This CDR3 spans 14 amino acids. Germline V gene lookup returns CDR1 MNHEY and CDR2 SVGEGT. With 2 bases clipped from V and 6 bases from J, the junction kept 6 bases outside the gene matches.

The V and J genes are TRBV6-2 or TRBV6-3 and TRBJ1-2, with 7 bases matching TRBD1. The sample consisted of blood. This sequence was found in a woman aged 18-29 years in good health. The CDR3 sequence is CASSYRTGIDGYTF. CDR3 bases: TGTGCCAGCAGTTACCGGACAGGCATAGATGGCTACACCTTC.